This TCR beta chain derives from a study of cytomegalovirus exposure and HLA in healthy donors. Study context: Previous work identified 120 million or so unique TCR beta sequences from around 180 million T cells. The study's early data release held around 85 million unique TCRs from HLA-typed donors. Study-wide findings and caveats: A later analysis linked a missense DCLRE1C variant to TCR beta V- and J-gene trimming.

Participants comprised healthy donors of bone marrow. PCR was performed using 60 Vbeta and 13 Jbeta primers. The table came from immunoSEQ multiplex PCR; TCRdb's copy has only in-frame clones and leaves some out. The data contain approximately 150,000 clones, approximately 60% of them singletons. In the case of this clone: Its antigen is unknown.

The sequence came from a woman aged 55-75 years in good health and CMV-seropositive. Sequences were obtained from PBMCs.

The CDR3 sequence: CASSIRQSQPQHF. As DNA, the CDR3 is TGTGCCAGTAGTATTAGACAGTCTCAGCCCCAGCATTTT. The chain uses TRBV19 and TRBJ1-5, with D possibly matching TRBD1 (5 bases). Looked up from germline, CDR1 is LNHDA and CDR2 is SQIVND (reference sequence). V was clipped by 3 bases and J by 6 bases, with 9 bases between them. This CDR3 spans 13 amino acids.